This is a list of T cell receptor beta chains from one sample in a study of OX40 agonist ivuxolimab in advanced cancers. Assay: immunoSEQ multiplex PCR; the TCRdb copy retains only in-frame clones and omits some. This sample has about 73,000 clones; approximately 91% occur once, and the top ten carry about 0.8%. Sample: CD4+ or CD8+ T cells sorted from blood, taken in a trial of the OX40 agonist ivuxolimab. All receptors come from an adult with an advanced solid tumor such as melanoma, head and neck, liver or kidney cancer. The CDR3 runs from the conserved cysteine through the conserved F or W. D genes are given only for firm matches. Expanded clones get a size class; other rows say once, few or many, or leave the size out.

D gene,V gene,clone size,J gene,CDR3 protein,CDR3 DNA
TRBD2,TRBV18,once,TRBJ2-7,CASSPPGVAGAQEQYF,TGTGCCAGCTCACCACCTGGTGTAGCGGGGGCTCAGGAGCAGTACTTC
.,TRBV9,.,TRBJ2-7,CASSVVCRVAYEQYF,TGTGCCAGCAGCGTAGTTTGCAGGGTCGCCTACGAGCAGTACTTC
.,TRBV5-4,.,TRBJ1-2,CASSIQGSYGYTF,TGTGCCAGCAGCATCCAGGGATCCTATGGCTACACCTTC
TRBD2,TRBV5-8,.,TRBJ2-5,CASSLGTGTSGQETQYF,TGTGCCAGCAGCTTGGGGACCGGGACTAGCGGACAAGAGACCCAGTACTTC
.,TRBV5-1,.,TRBJ1-2,CASSQTWGLGYTF,TGCGCCAGCAGCCAAACCTGGGGACTTGGCTACACCTTC
TRBD2,TRBV28,few,TRBJ2-7,CASTEGTSGAEQYF,TGTGCCAGCACCGAAGGGACTAGCGGGGCCGAGCAGTACTTC
.,TRBV7-9,.,TRBJ1-4,CASSFSATNEKLFF,TGTGCCAGCAGCTTTTCCGCAACTAATGAAAAACTGTTTTTT
TRBD1,TRBV4-1,.,TRBJ1-5,CASSQDAGGRVQPQHF,TGCGCCAGCAGCCAAGATGCAGGGGGAAGGGTTCAGCCCCAGCATTTT
TRBD2,TRBV19,.,TRBJ2-1,CASSNAGTSGRVKFF,TGTGCCAGTAGTAACGCCGGGACTAGCGGGAGGGTTAAGTTCTTC
.,TRBV6-6,.,TRBJ2-5,CASSPSETQYF,TGTGCCAGCAGCCCCAGTGAGACCCAGTACTTC
.,TRBV18,.,TRBJ1-1,CASSPRPPSVGEAFF,TGTGCCAGCTCACCACGGCCGCCGAGTGTTGGTGAAGCTTTCTTT
.,TRBV4-1,few,TRBJ2-5,CASSQDRVRETQYF,TGCGCCAGCAGCCAAGATCGGGTCCGGGAGACCCAGTACTTC
.,TRBV10-3,.,TRBJ2-7,CASSPENLNLGQYF,TGTGCCAGCAGCCCCGAGAACCTGAATTTGGGGCAGTACTTC
TRBD2,TRBV7-2,once,TRBJ2-5,CASSLGLTSGREETQYF,TGTGCCAGCAGCTTAGGGCTGACTAGCGGGAGGGAAGAGACCCAGTACTTC
.,TRBV21-1,.,TRBJ2-7,CASSKGVGGGPYEQYF,TGTGCCAGCAGCAAAGGGGTCGGGGGGGGCCCCTACGAGCAGTACTTC
TRBD2,TRBV30,.,TRBJ2-1,CAWSVLSGRRNEQFF,TGTGCCTGGAGTGTACTTAGCGGGAGACGTAATGAGCAGTTCTTC
.,TRBV9,.,TRBJ2-5,CASSVAISETQYF,TGTGCCAGCAGCGTAGCTATCTCAGAGACCCAGTACTTC
.,TRBV28,.,TRBJ1-2,CASSLMGNYGYTF,TGTGCCAGCAGTTTGATGGGAAACTATGGCTACACCTTC
.,TRBV7-2,.,TRBJ2-7,CASSLGGFSSYEQYF,TGTGCCAGCAGCTTAGGGGGGTTCAGCTCCTACGAGCAGTACTTC
.,TRBV11-2,once,TRBJ2-3,CASSLRGGRDTQYF,TGTGCCAGCAGCTTACGAGGGGGAAGGGATACGCAGTATTTT
.,TRBV18,.,TRBJ1-5,CAIPNQPQHF,TGTGCCATCCCAAATCAGCCCCAGCATTTT
.,TRBV11-2,.,TRBJ1-1,CASSPPDRPMNTEAFF,TGTGCCAGCAGCCCTCCGGATCGCCCCATGAACACTGAAGCTTTCTTT
TRBD2,TRBV5-6,.,TRBJ2-5,CASSLTSGQETQYF,TGTGCCAGCAGCTTGACTAGCGGCCAAGAGACCCAGTACTTC
TRBD2,TRBV5-8,.,TRBJ2-3,CAIGQRGDFTDTQYF,TGTGCCATCGGGCAGCGGGGGGATTTCACAGATACGCAGTATTTT
TRBD1,TRBV19,.,TRBJ1-2,CASSTGAGGERYTF,TGTGCCAGTAGTACGGGGGCAGGGGGTGAACGCTACACCTTC
.,TRBV9,.,TRBJ1-3,CASSVDSSGNTIYF,TGTGCCAGCAGCGTAGACAGCTCTGGAAACACCATATATTTT